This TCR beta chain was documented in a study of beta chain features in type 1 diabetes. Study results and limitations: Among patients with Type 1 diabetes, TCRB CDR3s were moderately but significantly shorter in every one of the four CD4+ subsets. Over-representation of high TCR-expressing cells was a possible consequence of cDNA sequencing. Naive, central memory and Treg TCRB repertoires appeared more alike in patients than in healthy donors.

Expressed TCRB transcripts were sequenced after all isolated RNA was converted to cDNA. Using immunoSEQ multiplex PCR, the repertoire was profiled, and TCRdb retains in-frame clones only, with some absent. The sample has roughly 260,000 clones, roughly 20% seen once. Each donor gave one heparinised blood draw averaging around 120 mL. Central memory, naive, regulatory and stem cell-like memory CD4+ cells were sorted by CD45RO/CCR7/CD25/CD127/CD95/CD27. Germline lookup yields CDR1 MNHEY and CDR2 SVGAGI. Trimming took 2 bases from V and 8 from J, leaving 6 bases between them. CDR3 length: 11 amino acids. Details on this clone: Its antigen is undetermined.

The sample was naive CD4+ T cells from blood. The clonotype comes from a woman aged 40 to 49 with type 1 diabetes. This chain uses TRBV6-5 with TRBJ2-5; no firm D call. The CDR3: CASSYVGTQYF. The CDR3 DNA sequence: TGTGCCAGCAGTTACGTCGGTACCCAGTACTTC.